This T cell receptor beta chain emerged from a study of PD-L1 blockade in urothelial cancer. The protocol was immunoSEQ multiplex PCR, while the TCRdb copy is restricted to in-frame clones and leaves out a portion. Counted here are about 50,000 clones, about four fifths occurring once; the ten biggest clones make up 8% to 13%. CDR3 length: 18 amino acids. The V and J ends lost 0 bases and 7 bases, in that order; junction bases with no gene match: 8. CDR1 is LNHNV and CDR2 is YYDKDF in the germline V gene (reference sequence). Noted time point: pretreatment peripheral blood. The sample in question was PBMCs, obtained around atezolizumab (anti-PD-L1) treatment. The TCR originated in a man aged 70 or older with urothelial cancer. The J gene is TRBJ2-1, the V gene TRBV15; 14 bases match TRBD2. In DNA form, the CDR3 reads TGTGCCACCAGCAGAGACACAGGGACTAGCGGGAGTAGGAATGAGCAGTTCTTC. Its translation is CATSRDTGTSGSRNEQFF.